This T cell receptor beta chain was captured by sequencing in a study of T-cell memory formation after mild COVID-19. Using its own MiXCR run on the 5' RACE reads, TCRdb lists one record per CDR3 protein. Of about 49,000 distinct CDR3 sequences in the sample, approximately 7.6% were seen once. This CDR3 is 13 amino acids long. V was pared by 6 bases and J by 3 bases, with 8 bases between. Germline V lookup: CDR1 SGHTA, CDR2 FQGNSA. Sequenced input: PBMCs or a T cell subset sorted from them (not recorded which). This clonotype was sampled from a man aged 18 to 30 who had mild COVID-19 (a few samples of this study predate the infection). Cell type and time point are not known. The chain is built from TRBV7-2 and TRBJ2-2; maybe TRBD2 (5 bases). The CDR3 loop reads CASRKGDTGELFF. As DNA, the CDR3 is TGTGCCAGCAGAAAGGGAGACACCGGGGAGCTGTTTTTT.